This TCR beta chain came from a study of OX40 agonist ivuxolimab in advanced cancers. The V and J ends lost 6 bases and 7 bases, in that order; junction bases with no gene match: 10. This CDR3 contains 14 residues. Germline lookup yields CDR1 LNHDA and CDR2 SQIVND (reference sequence). Generated by immunoSEQ multiplex PCR, the TCRdb table keeps only in-frame clones and is missing some. This sample has tens of thousands of clones, with over 65% found just once. This specimen consisted of CD4+ or CD8+ T cells sorted from blood, obtained in a trial of the OX40 agonist ivuxolimab. This TCR came from an adult with an advanced solid tumor such as melanoma, head and neck, liver or kidney cancer. The chain joins TRBV19 to TRBJ2-3, with 7 bases identical to TRBD2. CDR3 loop: CASRVGGGPNTQYF. DNA of the CDR3: TGTGCCAGTAGAGTGGGGGGAGGGCCGAATACGCAGTATTTT. Full variable domain (remainder filled in from reference TRBV19 and TRBJ2-3): DGGITQSPKYLFRKEGQNVTLSCEQNLNHDAMYWYRQDPGQGLRLIYYSQIVNDFQKGDIAEGYSVSREKKESFPLTVTSAQKNPTAFYLCASRVGGGPNTQYFGPGTRLTVL.